The rows below give T cell receptor beta chains drawn from one sample of a study of response to subunit inactivated influenza vaccine. TCRdb recomputed calls from the RT-PCR reads with MiXCR, one row per CDR3 protein. This sample has around 580,000 distinct CDR3 sequences, with about 11% found just once. The source was PBMCs from blood, collected on the day of vaccination. The origin of the receptors is a man aged 45-65 years who received an inactivated influenza vaccine. Both conserved end residues are part of each CDR3. Each record gives: D gene, J gene, V gene, clone size, CDR3 protein, CDR3 DNA. D genes are given only for firm matches. Some rows have no size entry. The others give once, few or many, or a class for an expanded clone.

d_call: .; j_call: TRBJ2-7; v_call: TRBV6-2/TRBV6-3; clone_size: .; cdr3_aa: CASSYSGTARPYEQYF; cdr3_nt: TGTGCCAGCAGTTACTCGGGGACCGCTCGACCCTACGAGCAGTACTTC
d_call: .; j_call: TRBJ1-2; v_call: TRBV19; clone_size: few; cdr3_aa: CASSMRGTGYGYTF; cdr3_nt: TGTGCCAGTAGTATGAGGGGCACCGGCTATGGCTACACCTTC
d_call: TRBD2; j_call: TRBJ2-7; v_call: TRBV5-1; clone_size: many; cdr3_aa: CASSGPGGAGSYEQYF; cdr3_nt: TGCGCCAGCAGCGGCCCGGGGGGGGCGGGATCCTACGAGCAGTACTTC
d_call: TRBD2; j_call: TRBJ2-2; v_call: TRBV5-1; clone_size: few; cdr3_aa: CASSPGLDTGELFF; cdr3_nt: TGCGCCAGCAGCCCGGGACTAGACACCGGGGAGCTGTTTTTT
d_call: .; j_call: TRBJ2-5; v_call: TRBV6-1; clone_size: few; cdr3_aa: CASRWGAQETQYF; cdr3_nt: TGTGCCAGCAGGTGGGGGGCCCAAGAGACCCAGTACTTC
d_call: .; j_call: TRBJ2-1; v_call: TRBV6-2/TRBV6-3; clone_size: few; cdr3_aa: CATTGLNYNEQFF; cdr3_nt: TGTGCCACCACCGGACTTAACTACAATGAGCAGTTCTTC
d_call: .; j_call: TRBJ1-5; v_call: TRBV15; clone_size: many; cdr3_aa: CATSRSPAQPQHF; cdr3_nt: TGTGCCACCAGCAGATCCCCGGCGCAGCCCCAGCATTTT
d_call: .; j_call: TRBJ2-7; v_call: TRBV4-3; clone_size: many; cdr3_aa: CASSHSSGADYEQYF; cdr3_nt: TGCGCCAGCAGCCACTCCTCCGGGGCCGATTACGAGCAGTACTTC
d_call: TRBD1; j_call: TRBJ2-2; v_call: TRBV19; clone_size: .; cdr3_aa: CASSPDIVPRGSRDTGELFF; cdr3_nt: TGTGCCAGTAGCCCAGATATCGTCCCCAGGGGGAGTAGGGACACCGGGGAGCTGTTTTTT
d_call: TRBD2; j_call: TRBJ2-3; v_call: TRBV7-2; clone_size: many; cdr3_aa: CASSLLRLAGADTQYF; cdr3_nt: TGTGCCAGCAGCTTATTACGACTAGCGGGAGCCGATACGCAGTATTTT
d_call: .; j_call: TRBJ2-7; v_call: TRBV15; clone_size: .; cdr3_aa: CATSREWGSPYEQYF; cdr3_nt: TGTGCCACCAGCAGAGAGTGGGGATCTCCCTACGAGCAGTACTTC
d_call: .; j_call: TRBJ2-7; v_call: TRBV6-5; clone_size: many; cdr3_aa: CASSYSDGYEQYF; cdr3_nt: TGTGCCAGCAGTTACTCTGACGGCTACGAGCAGTACTTC
d_call: .; j_call: TRBJ2-1; v_call: TRBV27; clone_size: few; cdr3_aa: CASLLGNEQFF; cdr3_nt: TGTGCCAGTCTCCTAGGGAATGAGCAGTTCTTC
d_call: TRBD2; j_call: TRBJ2-3; v_call: TRBV11-2; clone_size: few; cdr3_aa: CASSLGGRATDTQYF; cdr3_nt: TGTGCCAGCAGCTTAGGCGGGAGGGCCACAGATACGCAGTATTTT
d_call: .; j_call: TRBJ2-1; v_call: TRBV6-2/TRBV6-3; clone_size: .; cdr3_aa: CASRRDGSYNEQFF; cdr3_nt: TGTGCCAGCAGAAGGGACGGATCCTACAATGAGCAGTTCTTC
d_call: TRBD2; j_call: TRBJ2-7; v_call: TRBV2; clone_size: few; cdr3_aa: CASRVLPGGEQYF; cdr3_nt: TGTGCCAGCAGGGTCCTCCCGGGAGGGGAGCAGTACTTC
d_call: .; j_call: TRBJ1-3; v_call: TRBV12-3/TRBV12-4; clone_size: few; cdr3_aa: CASSLGQGIGNTIYF; cdr3_nt: TGTGCCAGCAGTTTGGGGCAGGGGATTGGAAACACCATATATTTT
d_call: .; j_call: TRBJ1-6; v_call: TRBV25-1; clone_size: few; cdr3_aa: CASSDASPGHSPLHF; cdr3_nt: TGTGCCAGCAGTGACGCCAGCCCGGGGCATTCACCCCTCCACTTT
d_call: TRBD1; j_call: TRBJ2-3; v_call: TRBV28; clone_size: .; cdr3_aa: CASSRPSQGPTQYF; cdr3_nt: TGTGCCAGCAGTCGCCCCTCACAGGGGCCCACGCAGTATTTT
d_call: .; j_call: TRBJ2-1; v_call: TRBV7-9; clone_size: many; cdr3_aa: CASSARGGSYNEQFF; cdr3_nt: TGTGCCAGCAGCGCCAGAGGGGGGAGCTACAATGAGCAGTTCTTC
d_call: TRBD2; j_call: TRBJ2-3; v_call: TRBV12-3/TRBV12-4; clone_size: .; cdr3_aa: CASSLVSSGRTDTQYF; cdr3_nt: TGTGCCAGCAGTTTAGTGTCTAGCGGGAGGACAGATACGCAGTATTTT
d_call: TRBD1; j_call: TRBJ2-2; v_call: TRBV7-6; clone_size: many; cdr3_aa: CASSRTGANTGELFF; cdr3_nt: TGTGCCAGCAGCCGGACAGGGGCAAATACCGGGGAGCTGTTTTTT
d_call: TRBD1; j_call: TRBJ2-1; v_call: TRBV27; clone_size: few; cdr3_aa: CASTILGQGAYNEQFF; cdr3_nt: TGTGCCAGCACCATATTGGGACAGGGGGCGTACAATGAGCAGTTCTTC
d_call: TRBD2; j_call: TRBJ2-3; v_call: TRBV7-9; clone_size: few; cdr3_aa: CASSPERGSTDTQYF; cdr3_nt: TGTGCCAGCAGCCCAGAGCGGGGGAGCACAGATACGCAGTATTTT
d_call: .; j_call: TRBJ1-1; v_call: TRBV4-1; clone_size: few; cdr3_aa: CASSGAGQGRGAEAFF; cdr3_nt: TGCGCCAGCAGCGGAGCAGGGCAGGGCCGAGGTGCTGAAGCTTTCTTT
d_call: TRBD2; j_call: TRBJ2-7; v_call: TRBV12-3/TRBV12-4; clone_size: .; cdr3_aa: CASSRAGTSGSYEQYF; cdr3_nt: TGTGCCAGCAGTAGAGCCGGGACTAGCGGGTCCTACGAGCAGTACTTC